This T cell receptor beta chain was sequenced during a study of shared clonotypes between healthy human individuals. Study-wide background: A donor's plate count was three for CD4 naive and three for CD4 memory; CD8 naive had two and CD8 memory one.

Sequenced by immunoSEQ multiplex PCR; TCRdb stores in-frame clones only, minus some. The sample gives roughly 2.2 million clones, less than 95% of which show up once; approximately 0.39% is in the top ten. Trimming shortened V by 1 base and J by 6 bases, and 13 bases separated the two germline ends. CDR1 and CDR2 (germline): SGHVS, FQNEAQ. The CDR3 length is 14 residues. The rearrangement links TRBV7-8 to TRBJ2-7; tentatively, D is TRBD1 or TRBD2 (6 bases each). The sample was naive CD4+ T cells from PBMCs. Documented subset: CD45RA+ positively selected. This clonotype was obtained from a man younger than 30 in good health. Some clones in this sample may be carry-over from other donors' samples. The CDR3 protein is CASSLVPGAGEQYF. CDR3 DNA sequence: TGTGCCAGCAGCTTAGTGCCGGGGGCGGGCGAGCAGTACTTC.